This T cell receptor beta chain was identified in a study of tumor-infiltrating lymphocytes in primary liver carcinoma. Study details: The study included patients who were men and women aged 30 to 69 years. Study results and caveats: Tumors carried a top-250-clone fraction significantly exceeding that of blood (p = 0.039). Compared with tumor region pairs, tumor-adjacent and tumor-blood pairs overlapped less.

Per the germline V gene, CDR1 is SGHAT and CDR2 is FQNNGV. CDR3 length equals 14 residues. cDNA specific to TCR beta was made from about 550 ng of total RNA, with a constant-region primer employed for priming. Each TCR beta library was derived from three nested multiplex PCR rounds that employed slightly modified ARM-PCR. The study ran its first two PCR rounds for around 10 cycles each, using TRBV1-TRBV30 forward primers and a C-beta reverse primer. TCRdb ran MiXCR on the multiplex PCR reads and lists one entry per CDR3 protein. The top ten hold around 15% of the sample, which has approximately 40,000 distinct CDR3 sequences, 70% to 80% seen once. A word on this clonotype: Its antigen is undetermined. Sequence at one end of the junction differs from germline and may be a read error.

Co-extraction yielded RNA and DNA from about 20-30 mg of unsorted bulk tissue. Sequencing was done on a sample of liver tumor tissue from sampling region 4. Subset specified: tumor region T4, right-lateral pole. The receptor was derived from a man between 35 and 55 years old with primary liver carcinoma and hepatitis B virus infection. The chain recombines TRBV11-2 with TRBJ1-4; possibly TRBD1 for D (5 bases). CDR3 region: CASSLDLGGLRLLF. Here the CDR3 DNA reads TGTGCCAGCAGCTTAGATCTTGGGGGACTCAGGCTGCTCTTT.